A single sample is the source of the 27 T cell receptor beta chains below, sequenced in a study of patients and donors after allogeneic stem cell transplantation. TCRdb ran MiXCR on the RT-PCR reads and lists one entry per CDR3 protein. The sample has about a million distinct CDR3 sequences; roughly 18% are singletons. Sequencing was carried out using blood, either unsorted or a sorted T cell fraction (not recorded which). Every receptor here comes from a human donor who was either an allogeneic HSCT recipient or a stem cell or donor lymphocyte infusion donor (not recorded which). It is not recorded whose cells these are; they may come from a transplant donor.

The CDR3: CASSLDQGATQPQHF. CDR3 nucleotide sequence: TGTGCCAGCAGCTTAGACCAGGGGGCAACCCAGCCCCAGCATTTT. The V and J genes are TRBV7-9 and TRBJ1-5; 8 bases align to TRBD1. This CDR3 region has 15 residues. Germline CDR1 is SEHNR and CDR2 is FQNEAQ (reference sequence). V gave up 1 base and J gave up 7 bases; unmatched junction bases: 6.

This clonotype was counted a few times. The chain links TRBV19 to TRBJ2-1; 9 nucleotides line up with TRBD2. Germline V gives CDR1 LNHDA, CDR2 SQIVND (reference sequence). The ends lost 5 bases at V and 9 bases at J; junction bases unmatched: 8. The CDR3 runs 14 residues. CDR3 DNA: TGTGCCAGTAGTCCCGCGGGAGGGCCTATTGAGCAGTTCTTC. Its translation is CASSPAGGPIEQFF.

The rearrangement joins TRBV29-1 to TRBJ2-5; D gene ambiguous. The CDR3 is 15 residues long. V gave up 6 bases and J gave up 4 bases, with 21 bases separating them. CDR1 is SQVTM, CDR2 ANQGSEA, per germline. The CDR3 DNA reads as TGCAGCGTCTACCCGCCCCCTGAGCCGGGAGAGACCCAGTACTTC. It is translated as CSVYPPPEPGETQYF.

This clonotype appeared a few times. The rearrangement joins TRBV20-1 to TRBJ2-7; the match to TRBD2 covers 14 bases. From germline, CDR1 is DFQATT and CDR2 SNEGSKA (reference sequence). CDR3 length: 14 residues. J lost 6 bases, V lost 1 base, and 2 bases had no gene match. CDR3 nucleotide sequence: TGCAGTGCTAGAGCCGGGACTAGCGGGAGCGAGCAGTACTTC. Translating gives CSARAGTSGSEQYF.

The rearrangement uses TRBV5-4 and TRBJ1-2; D unclear. CDR1 and CDR2 (germline): SGHNT, YYREEE (reference sequence). Trimming cost V 0 bases and J 1 base, with 13 bases left between them. This CDR3 contains 16 residues. CDR3 DNA: TGTGCCAGCAGCTTGGCCTCACTAAGAAATAACTATGGCTACACCTTC. This sequence encodes CASSLASLRNNYGYTF.

This clonotype has more than one count but fewer than ten. The chain carries TRBV2 and TRBJ2-1; TRBD1 aligns across 9 bases. V lost 7 bases, J lost 4 bases, and 5 bases stayed unmatched. The CDR3 is 14 amino acids. Germline assignment: CDR1 SNHLY and CDR2 FYNNEI. Here the CDR3 DNA reads TGTGCCAGCAACGGGGACAGGGTTTACAATGAGCAGTTCTTC. It codes for CASNGDRVYNEQFF.

This clonotype has only a few counts. The rearrangement joins TRBV6-1 to TRBJ2-5; 8 bases match TRBD1. The CDR3 contains 16 residues. Trimming took 5 bases from V and 7 from J; bases not matched to a gene: 15. Looked up from germline, CDR1 is MNHNS and CDR2 is SASEGT. This CDR3 is CASSRGTGTGYVTQYF. The CDR3 nucleotides read TGTGCCAGCAGTCGAGGTACCGGGACAGGTTACGTGACCCAGTACTTC.

There are a few counts of this clonotype. J is TRBJ2-5 and V is TRBV12-3 or TRBV12-4; D may be TRBD1 or TRBD2 (5 bases each). The CDR3 consists of 15 residues. Between the trimmed V and J ends, which lost 6 bases and 5 bases, there was a span of 19 bases. The CDR3, as DNA: TGTGCCAGCAGCCTCAGGGATCGGGACGGGGAGACCCAGTACTTC. Its translation is CASSLRDRDGETQYF.

The chain has TRBV6-2 or TRBV6-3 and TRBJ2-7; 12 bases align to TRBD2. This CDR3 is built from 16 residues. Trimming at V came to 4 bases and at J to 4 bases, leaving 8 bases not matched to a gene. The V gene's germline CDR1 is MNHEY and CDR2 SVGEGT. CDR3 loop: CASSSQWTSGKYEQYF. The CDR3 DNA reads as TGTGCCAGCAGTTCCCAGTGGACTAGCGGGAAGTACGAGCAGTACTTC.

The J gene is TRBJ2-7, the V gene TRBV6-5; TRBD1 is a possible D gene (5 bases). The CDR3 has 14 residues. Germline V CDR1 and CDR2: MNHEY, SVGAGI. V lost 1 base, J lost 2 bases, and 9 bases lay in between. The CDR3 here is CASSYWGSPYEQYF. The DNA for the CDR3 is TGTGCCAGCAGTTACTGGGGCAGCCCCTACGAGCAGTACTTC.

This clonotype has just a few counts. CDR3 coding DNA: TGCGCCAGCAGCCCCAGGACAGCAGGGACAGATACGCAGTATTTT. It translates to CASSPRTAGTDTQYF. The V call is TRBV4-1, the J call TRBJ2-3, with D possibly TRBD1 on 6 matching bases. V dropped 4 bases and J dropped 3 bases, with 14 bases sitting between them. Germline CDR1 MGHRA, CDR2 YSYEKL. This CDR3 is 15 amino acids long.

The sample holds a few counts of this clonotype. The chain links TRBV14 to TRBJ2-1; no reliable D call. Trimming shortened V by 5 bases and J by 1 base, and 9 bases separated the two germline ends. CDR1 is SGHDN and CDR2 is FVKESK in the germline V gene. The CDR3 consists of 14 residues. This CDR3 is CASSGVQSYNEQFF. The CDR3 nucleotides read TGTGCCAGCAGCGGAGTGCAATCCTACAATGAGCAGTTCTTC.

V is TRBV2 and J is TRBJ1-3, with TRBD1 as a possible D gene (6 bases). V lost 5 bases, J lost 0 bases, and 17 bases lay in between. The CDR3 contains 17 residues. Germline loops: CDR1 SNHLY, CDR2 FYNNEI. The DNA of the CDR3 is TGTGCCAGCAGTTTCTCACGGACAGCAAGCTCTGGAAACACCATATATTTT. Protein sequence: CASSFSRTASSGNTIYF.

This chain connects TRBV6-2 or TRBV6-3 to TRBJ2-2, with no clear D. Per germline, CDR1 MNHEY and CDR2 SVGEGT. The CDR3 contains 16 residues. Between the trimmed V and J ends, which lost 2 bases and 0 bases, there was a span of 10 bases. CDR3 coding DNA: TGTGCCAGCAGTTACGAGTCCGTACCGAACACCGGGGAGCTGTTTTTT. Its protein product is CASSYESVPNTGELFF.

This clonotype was seen a few times. This chain uses TRBV19 with TRBJ2-3; TRBD2 aligns across 8 bases. This CDR3 has 15 residues. J lost 2 bases, V lost 4 bases, and 5 bases had no gene match. Looked up from germline, CDR1 is LNHDA and CDR2 is SQIVND (reference sequence). The CDR3 nucleotides read TGTGCCAGTAGTACCCGGACTAGCCCCACAGATACGCAGTATTTT. It is translated as CASSTRTSPTDTQYF. Complete variable domain (other parts from reference TRBV19 and TRBJ2-3): DGGITQSPKYLFRKEGQNVTLSCEQNLNHDAMYWYRQDPGQGLRLIYYSQIVNDFQKGDIAEGYSVSREKKESFPLTVTSAQKNPTAFYLCASSTRTSPTDTQYFGPGTRLTVL.

As DNA, the CDR3 is TGTGCCAGCAGTGAAGCGCTTCGAGAGACCCAGTACTTC. This translates into CASSEALRETQYF. The chain links TRBV2 to TRBJ2-5; D unclear. This CDR3 is built from 13 residues. The germline V gene has CDR1 SNHLY and CDR2 FYNNEI. V was cut by 0 bases and J by 4 bases, with 6 bases left in between. Filled out from reference TRBV2 and TRBJ2-5, the complete variable domain reads EPEVTQTPSHQVTQMGQEVILRCVPISNHLYFYWYRQILGQKVEFLVSFYNNEISEKSEIFDDQFSVERPDGSNFTLKIRSTKLEDSAMYFCASSEALRETQYFGPGTRLLVL.

This clonotype appeared a few times. This chain connects TRBV5-1 to TRBJ1-5; D gene ambiguous. V dropped 2 bases and J dropped 3 bases, with 12 bases sitting between them. Germline V gene lookup returns CDR1 SGHRS and CDR2 YFSETQ. The CDR3 is 15 amino acids. This CDR3 reads CASSFGRGNNQPQHF. Written as DNA, the CDR3 is TGCGCCAGCAGCTTCGGGCGGGGAAACAATCAGCCCCAGCATTTT.

The chain is built from TRBV12-3 or TRBV12-4 and TRBJ2-3; 12 bases align to TRBD2. V shed 5 bases and J 4 bases; nucleotides not matched to a gene: 10. The CDR3 runs 17 residues. The CDR3 spells CASSGTSGPYGADTQYF. The DNA of the CDR3 is TGTGCCAGCAGTGGGACTAGCGGGCCCTATGGCGCAGATACGCAGTATTTT.

This clonotype was seen a few times. CDR3 DNA sequence: TGTGCCAGCAGCTTGGCCGGTGGTGCCTTTAACACTGAAGCTTTCTTT. Translating it yields CASSLAGGAFNTEAFF. The V call is TRBV5-6, the J call TRBJ1-1, with D uncertain. This CDR3 has 16 amino acids. V was pared by 0 bases and J by 2 bases, with 14 bases between. CDR1 SGHDT and CDR2 YYEEEE come from the germline V gene.

In DNA, the CDR3 is TGTGCCAGCAGGACGGACAGGAGCTCCTACGAGCAGTACTTC. Residues: CASRTDRSSYEQYF. This rearrangement joins TRBV2 to TRBJ2-7; TRBD1 matches 7 bases. CDR3 length: 14 residues. V shed 6 bases, J shed 0 bases, and the junction held 5 bases outside the gene matches. Germline-derived CDR1 and CDR2 are SNHLY and FYNNEI.

In this sample, this clonotype turned up many times. This chain joins TRBV6-1 and TRBJ2-7; 9 bases fit TRBD1. V dropped 6 bases and J dropped 5; count of bases not matched to a gene: 11. The CDR3 is made up of 15 amino acids. From germline, CDR1 is MNHNS and CDR2 SASEGT. CDR3 region: CASRTIRDRVNEQYF. CDR3 coding DNA: TGTGCCAGCAGGACCATCCGGGACAGGGTCAACGAGCAGTACTTC.

This chain connects TRBV20-1 to TRBJ2-2, with a weak D call TRBD1 (6 bases). V lost 6 bases, J lost 0 bases, and 11 bases lay in between. Germline loops: CDR1 DFQATT, CDR2 SNEGSKA (reference sequence). The CDR3 runs to 14 residues. CDR3 region: CSAAGTTNTGELFF. The CDR3 DNA reads as TGCAGTGCCGCCGGGACAACGAACACCGGGGAGCTGTTTTTT.

This rearrangement joins TRBV4-3 to TRBJ2-3; 12 nucleotides agree with TRBD2. Germline V lookup: CDR1 LGHNA, CDR2 YSLEER. The V gene end was trimmed by 1 base and the J gene end by 0 bases; junction bases not matched to a gene: 5. The length of the CDR3 is 18 residues. In DNA, the CDR3 is TGCGCCAGCAGCCAAGGGCTGACTAGCGGGGGAAGCACAGATACGCAGTATTTT. Its protein product is CASSQGLTSGGSTDTQYF.

This clonotype was recorded many times. The chain uses TRBV10-3 and TRBJ2-1; 7 bases map to TRBD2. V dropped 6 bases and J dropped 0; count of bases not matched to a gene: 5. Germline V gene sequence: CDR1 ENHRY, CDR2 SYGVKD. This CDR3 comprises 15 residues. CDR3 region: CAIRQAGSSYNEQFF. CDR3 sequence (DNA): TGTGCCATCAGACAAGCGGGGAGCTCCTACAATGAGCAGTTCTTC.

The chain carries TRBV7-3 and TRBJ1-5; 7 positions agree with TRBD1. The CDR3 spans 16 residues. Per germline, CDR1 SGHTA and CDR2 FQGTGA. Trimming removed 4 bases from V and 6 bases from J; junction bases left unmatched: 12. In DNA, the CDR3 is TGTGCCAGCAGCTCGACCAGACAAGGGGGCTGTCAGCCCCAGCATTTT. It translates to CASSSTRQGGCQPQHF.

This clonotype has ten or more counts. The chain carries TRBV24-1 and TRBJ2-2, with D uncertain. Deletions cut 9 bases from V and 0 bases from J, with 10 bases between. The CDR3 totals 14 residues. Germline V gene sequence: CDR1 KGHDR, CDR2 SFDVKD. CDR3 protein: CATAVGTNTGELFF. The CDR3 coding sequence is TGTGCCACCGCGGTAGGAACGAACACCGGGGAGCTGTTTTTT.

CDR3 protein: CASSTGTGWGTEAFF. CDR3 sequence (DNA): TGTGCCAGCAGCACCGGGACAGGGTGGGGCACTGAAGCTTTCTTT. The gene calls are TRBV7-9 and TRBJ1-1; the match to TRBD1 covers 9 bases. CDR3 length equals 15 residues. J was trimmed by 4 bases and V by 5 bases; bases with no gene match: 8. CDR1 is SEHNR, CDR2 FQNEAQ, per germline (reference sequence). Filled out from reference TRBV7-9 and TRBJ1-1, the complete variable domain reads DTGVSQNPRHKITKRGQNVTFRCDPISEHNRLYWYRQTLGQGPEFLTYFQNEAQLEKSRLLSDRFSAERPKGSFSTLEIQRTEQGDSAMYLCASSTGTGWGTEAFFGQGTRLTVV.